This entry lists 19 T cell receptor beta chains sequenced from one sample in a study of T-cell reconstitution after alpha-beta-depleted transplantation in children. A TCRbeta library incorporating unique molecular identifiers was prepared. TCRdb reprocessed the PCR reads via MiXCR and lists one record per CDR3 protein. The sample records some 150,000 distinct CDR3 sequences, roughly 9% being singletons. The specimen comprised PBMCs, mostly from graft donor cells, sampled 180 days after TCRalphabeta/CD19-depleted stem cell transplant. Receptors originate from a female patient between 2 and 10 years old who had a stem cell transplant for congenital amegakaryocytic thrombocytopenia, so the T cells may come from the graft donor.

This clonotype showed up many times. As DNA, the CDR3 is TGTGCCAGCAGCTTAAGAGGAAGTGGACCGGGGACTAGAGAAGGCGAGCAGTACTTC. Translation gives CASSLRGSGPGTREGEQYF. V gene TRBV7-3 combines with J gene TRBJ2-7, with 8 bases matching TRBD2. CDR1 is SGHTA, CDR2 FQGTGA, per germline. The CDR3 extends over 19 amino acids. V shed 1 base and J 6 bases; nucleotides not matched to a gene: 20.

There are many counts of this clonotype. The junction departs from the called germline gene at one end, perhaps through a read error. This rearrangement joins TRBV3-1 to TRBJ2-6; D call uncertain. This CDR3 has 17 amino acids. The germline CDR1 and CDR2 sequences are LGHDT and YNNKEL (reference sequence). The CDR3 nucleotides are TGTGCCAGCAGTCAAGTATGGAGCTTCTCTGGGGCCAACGTCCTGACTTTC. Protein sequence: CASSQVWSFSGANVLTF.

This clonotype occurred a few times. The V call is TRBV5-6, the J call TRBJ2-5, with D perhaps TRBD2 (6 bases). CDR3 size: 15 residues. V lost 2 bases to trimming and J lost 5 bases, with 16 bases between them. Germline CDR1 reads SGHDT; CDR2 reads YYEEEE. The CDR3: CASSLRMTGVETQYF. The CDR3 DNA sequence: TGTGCCAGCAGCTTAAGGATGACGGGAGTGGAGACCCAGTACTTC.

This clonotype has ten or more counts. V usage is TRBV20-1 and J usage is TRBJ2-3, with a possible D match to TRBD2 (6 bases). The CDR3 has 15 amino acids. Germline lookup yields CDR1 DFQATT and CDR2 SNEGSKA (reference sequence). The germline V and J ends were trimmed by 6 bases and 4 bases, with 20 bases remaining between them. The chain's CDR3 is CSAIGIGGVADTQYF. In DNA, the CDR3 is TGCAGTGCCATCGGGATTGGCGGGGTTGCAGATACGCAGTATTTT.

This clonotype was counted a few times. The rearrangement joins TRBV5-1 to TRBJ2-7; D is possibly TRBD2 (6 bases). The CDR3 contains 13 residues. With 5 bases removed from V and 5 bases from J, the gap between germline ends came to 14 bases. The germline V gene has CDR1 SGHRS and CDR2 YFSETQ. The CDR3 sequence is CASRKTSLDEQYF. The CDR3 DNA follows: TGCGCCAGCAGGAAGACTAGTCTCGACGAGCAGTACTTC.

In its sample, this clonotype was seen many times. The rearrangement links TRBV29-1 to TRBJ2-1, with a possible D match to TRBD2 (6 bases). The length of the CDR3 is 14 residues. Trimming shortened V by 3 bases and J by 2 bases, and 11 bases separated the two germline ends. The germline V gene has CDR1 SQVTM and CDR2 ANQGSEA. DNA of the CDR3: TGCAGCGTTGAGGGGGGAAGGGCCTACAATGAGCAGTTCTTC. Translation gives CSVEGGRAYNEQFF.

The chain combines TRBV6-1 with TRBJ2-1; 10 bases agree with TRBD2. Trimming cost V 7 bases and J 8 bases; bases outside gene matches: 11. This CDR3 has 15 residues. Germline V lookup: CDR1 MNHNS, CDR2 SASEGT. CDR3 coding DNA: TGTGCCAGCATGAAGAGCGGGGGGGCGTACGATGAGCAGTTCTTC. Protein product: CASMKSGGAYDEQFF.

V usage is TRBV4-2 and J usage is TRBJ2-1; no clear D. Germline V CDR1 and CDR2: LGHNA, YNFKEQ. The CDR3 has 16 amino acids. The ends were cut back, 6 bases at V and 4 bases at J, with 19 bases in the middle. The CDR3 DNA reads TGTGCCAGCAGTACCAAGGGCCGATGGGCATACAATGAGCAGTTCTTC. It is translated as CASSTKGRWAYNEQFF.

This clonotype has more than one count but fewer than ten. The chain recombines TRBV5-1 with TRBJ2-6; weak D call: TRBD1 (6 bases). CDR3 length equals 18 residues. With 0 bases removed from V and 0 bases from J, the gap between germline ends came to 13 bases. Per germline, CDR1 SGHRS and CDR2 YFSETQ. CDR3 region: CASSLGAGANSGANVLTF. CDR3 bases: TGCGCCAGCAGCTTGGGCGCAGGGGCCAACTCTGGGGCCAACGTCCTGACTTTC.

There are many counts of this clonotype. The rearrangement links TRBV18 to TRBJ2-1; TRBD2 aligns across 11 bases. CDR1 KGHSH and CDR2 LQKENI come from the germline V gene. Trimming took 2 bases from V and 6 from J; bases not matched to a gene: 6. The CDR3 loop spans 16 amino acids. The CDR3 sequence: CASSPSLTSGSNEQFF. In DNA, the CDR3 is TGTGCCAGCTCACCATCTTTAACTAGCGGGAGCAATGAGCAGTTCTTC.

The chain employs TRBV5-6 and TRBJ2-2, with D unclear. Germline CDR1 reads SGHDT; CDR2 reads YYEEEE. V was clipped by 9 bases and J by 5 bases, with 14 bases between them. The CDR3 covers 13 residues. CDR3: CAIGRRLTGELFF. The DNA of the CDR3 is TGTGCCATCGGCCGCAGGTTGACCGGGGAGCTGTTTTTT.

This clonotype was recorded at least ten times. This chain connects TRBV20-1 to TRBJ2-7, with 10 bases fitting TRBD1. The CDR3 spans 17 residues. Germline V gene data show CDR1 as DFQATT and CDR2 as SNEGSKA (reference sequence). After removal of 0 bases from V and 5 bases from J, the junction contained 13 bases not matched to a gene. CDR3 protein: CSARDLLKAGTGDEQYF. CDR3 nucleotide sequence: TGCAGTGCTAGAGATTTATTAAAAGCCGGGACAGGGGACGAGCAGTACTTC.

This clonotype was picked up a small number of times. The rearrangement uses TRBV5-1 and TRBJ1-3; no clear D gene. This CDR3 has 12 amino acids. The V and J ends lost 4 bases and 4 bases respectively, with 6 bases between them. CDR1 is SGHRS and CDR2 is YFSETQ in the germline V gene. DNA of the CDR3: TGCGCCAGCAGCGGGATCGGAAACACCATATATTTT. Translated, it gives CASSGIGNTIYF.

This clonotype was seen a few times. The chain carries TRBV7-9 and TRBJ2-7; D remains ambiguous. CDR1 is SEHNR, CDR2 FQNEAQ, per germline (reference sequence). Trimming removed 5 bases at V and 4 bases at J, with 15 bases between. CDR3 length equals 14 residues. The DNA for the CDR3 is TGTGCCAGCAGCCCCATTAGACGGGTATACGAGCAGTACTTC. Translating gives CASSPIRRVYEQYF.

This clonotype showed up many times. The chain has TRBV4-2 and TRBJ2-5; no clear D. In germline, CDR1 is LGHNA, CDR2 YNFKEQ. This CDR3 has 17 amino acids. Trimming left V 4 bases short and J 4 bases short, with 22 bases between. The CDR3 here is CASSRLPKGIKGETQYF. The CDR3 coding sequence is TGTGCCAGCAGCCGCCTTCCGAAAGGCATTAAGGGAGAGACCCAGTACTTC.

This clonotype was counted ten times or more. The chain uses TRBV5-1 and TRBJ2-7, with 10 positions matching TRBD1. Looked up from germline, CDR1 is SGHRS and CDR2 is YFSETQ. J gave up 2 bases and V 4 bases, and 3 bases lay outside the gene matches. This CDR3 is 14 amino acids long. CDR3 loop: CASSRGQGPYEQYF. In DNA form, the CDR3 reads TGCGCCAGCAGCAGGGGACAGGGGCCCTACGAGCAGTACTTC.

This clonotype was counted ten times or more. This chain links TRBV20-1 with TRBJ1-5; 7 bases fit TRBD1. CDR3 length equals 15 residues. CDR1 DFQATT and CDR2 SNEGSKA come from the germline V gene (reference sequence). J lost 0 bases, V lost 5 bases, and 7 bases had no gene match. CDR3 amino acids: CSAWDRTYSNQPQHF. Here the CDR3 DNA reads TGCAGTGCTTGGGACAGAACCTATAGCAATCAGCCCCAGCATTTT.

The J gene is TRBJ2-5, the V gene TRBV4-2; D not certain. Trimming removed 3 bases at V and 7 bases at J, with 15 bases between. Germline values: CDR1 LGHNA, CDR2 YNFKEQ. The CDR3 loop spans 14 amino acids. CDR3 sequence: CASSQENTRGTQYF. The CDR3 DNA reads TGTGCCAGCAGCCAGGAAAACACCCGAGGGACCCAGTACTTC.

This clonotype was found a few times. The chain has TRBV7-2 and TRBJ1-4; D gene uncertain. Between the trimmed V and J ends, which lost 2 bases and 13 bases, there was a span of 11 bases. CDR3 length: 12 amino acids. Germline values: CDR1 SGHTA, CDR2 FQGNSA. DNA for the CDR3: TGTGCCAGCAGCTTACTGGGGAACTCACTGTTTTTT. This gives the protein CASSLLGNSLFF. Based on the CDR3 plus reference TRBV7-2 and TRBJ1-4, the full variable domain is GAGVSQSPSNKVTEKGKDVELRCDPISGHTALYWYRQSLGQGLEFLIYFQGNSAPDKSGLPSDRFSAERTGGSVSTLTIQRTQQEDSAVYLCASSLLGNSLFFGSGTQLSVL.